The T cell receptor beta chain described here comes from a study of cytomegalovirus exposure and HLA in healthy donors. Findings and caveats of the study: While the bulk of TCR sequences proved rare, some public TCRs turned up in many donors. A prior analysis recorded that most TCR beta V segments were productive about 87% or about 30% of the time. The CMV antigen specificity of a few CMV-associated chains was confirmed through in vitro analysis.

This PCR relied on a set of 60 Vbeta primers and 13 Jbeta primers. Using immunoSEQ multiplex PCR, the repertoire was profiled, and TCRdb retains in-frame clones only, with some absent. The sample has approximately 110,000 clones; 73% are singletons. V dropped 4 bases and J dropped 3; count of bases not matched to a gene: 8. Germline V lookup: CDR1 PRHDT, CDR2 FYEKMQ (reference sequence). This CDR3 spans 16 amino acids. A note on this clone: Its antigen remains unknown.

The specimen was PBMCs. The rearrangement joins TRBV13 to TRBJ2-3; 9 bases match TRBD2. The sequence was obtained from a man aged 35-49 years in good health and CMV-seronegative. CDR3: CASSYVAGEDTDTQYF. The CDR3 region has the DNA TGTGCCAGCAGCTATGTAGCGGGGGAGGATACAGATACGCAGTATTTT. The variable domain in full, with the rest retrieved from reference TRBV13 and TRBJ2-3, is AAGVIQSPRHLIKEKRETATLKCYPIPRHDTVYWYQQGPGQDPQFLISFYEKMQSDKGSIPDRFSAQQFSDYHSELNMSSLELGDSALYFCASSYVAGEDTDTQYFGPGTRLTVL.